This T cell receptor (beta chain) originates from a study of blood T cell repertoires in COVID-19. Overall study context: The samples span acute and convalescent COVID-19 from the United States, Italy and Spain. PBMCs, B-cell-depleted T cells, or T cells were the source of the cDNA or gDNA that made up the material.

Per the study methods: Scientists estimated how many nucleated cells there were by amplifying reference gene primers. Assay: immunoSEQ multiplex PCR; the TCRdb copy retains only in-frame clones and omits some. V, J and clone size were drawn from that table, and D and trimming were deduced from the DNA. Of about 130,000 clones in the sample, approximately 74% were seen once. V gave up 6 bases and J gave up 7 bases, with 15 bases separating them. This CDR3 comprises 13 residues. CDR1 is MDHEN, CDR2 SYDVKM, per germline. The receptor was derived from a woman in her 70s with acute or convalescent COVID-19. The V gene is TRBV28, the J gene TRBJ1-2, with D possibly matching TRBD1 (6 bases). The sample was peripheral blood. This chain's CDR3 is CASRTPGDGGYTF. CDR3 nucleotide sequence: TGTGCCAGCAGGACCCCAGGGGATGGTGGCTACACCTTC.